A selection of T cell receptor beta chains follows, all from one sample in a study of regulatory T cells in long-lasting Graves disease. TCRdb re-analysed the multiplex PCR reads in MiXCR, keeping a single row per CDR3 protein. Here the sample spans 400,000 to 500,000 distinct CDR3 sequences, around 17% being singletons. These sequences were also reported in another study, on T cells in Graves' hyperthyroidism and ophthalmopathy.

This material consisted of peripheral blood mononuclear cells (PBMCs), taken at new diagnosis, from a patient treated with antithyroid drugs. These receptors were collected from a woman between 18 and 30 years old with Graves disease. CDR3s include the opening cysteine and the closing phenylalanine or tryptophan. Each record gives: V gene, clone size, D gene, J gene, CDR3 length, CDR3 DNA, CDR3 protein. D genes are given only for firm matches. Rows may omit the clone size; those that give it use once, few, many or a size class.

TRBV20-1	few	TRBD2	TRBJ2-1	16	TGCAGTGCTAGAGATCGTGTAGCGGGAAAATACAATGAGCAGTTCTTC	CSARDRVAGKYNEQFF
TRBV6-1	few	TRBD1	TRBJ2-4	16	TGTGCCAGCAGTCCATCGGGGACAGCAGCGAAAGACATTCAGTACTTC	CASSPSGTAAKDIQYF
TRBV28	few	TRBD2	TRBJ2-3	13	TGTGCCAGCACCTTGGGGGGGGCAGATACGCAGTATTTT	CASTLGGADTQYF
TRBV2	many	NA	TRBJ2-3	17	TGTGCCAGCAGTGAATTGATAGGGGAGACGAGGACAGATACGCAGTATTTT	CASSELIGETRTDTQYF
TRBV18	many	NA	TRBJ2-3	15	TGTGCCAGCTCACCGAAGGGTTCTAGCACAGATACGCAGTATTTT	CASSPKGSSTDTQYF
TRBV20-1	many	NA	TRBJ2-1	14	TGCAGTGCTCCGACCGGGACGGGGACCAATGAGCAGTTCTTC	CSAPTGTGTNEQFF
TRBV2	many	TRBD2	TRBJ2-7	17	TGTGCCAGCAGTGAAGCGGTGTTGGAGCGGGAGGGCCCCGAGCAGTACTTC	CASSEAVLEREGPEQYF
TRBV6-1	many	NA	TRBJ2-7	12	TGTGCCAGCAGTGACGGCGCCTACGAGCAGTACTTC	CASSDGAYEQYF
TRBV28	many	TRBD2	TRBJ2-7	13	TGTGCCAGCAGCGTCCTACTAGCGTACGAGCAGTACTTC	CASSVLLAYEQYF
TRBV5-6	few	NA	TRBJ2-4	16	TGTGCCAGCAGCTTTCGGCAGGGGCTAGCCAAAAACATTCAGTACTTC	CASSFRQGLAKNIQYF
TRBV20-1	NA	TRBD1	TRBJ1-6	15	TGCAGTGCTAGAGTTGGCAGGGGGCCGCATTCACCCCTCCACTTT	CSARVGRGPHSPLHF
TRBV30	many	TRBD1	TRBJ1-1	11	TGTGCCTGGAGGAGGACAGGGGGAGCTTTCTTT	CAWRRTGGAFF
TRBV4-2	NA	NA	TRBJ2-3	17	TGTGCCAGCAGCCTATCCAGTGATAGCGGTTCAAGGGATACGCAGTATTTT	CASSLSSDSGSRDTQYF
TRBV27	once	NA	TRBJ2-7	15	TGTGCCAGCAGTTTAGAGGGACTGTCCCAAGGGGAGCAGTACTTC	CASSLEGLSQGEQYF
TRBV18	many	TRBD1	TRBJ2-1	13	TGTGCCAGCTCGGGACAGGGGTACAATGAGCAGTTCTTC	CASSGQGYNEQFF
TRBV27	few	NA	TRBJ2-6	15	TGTGCCAGCAGTAGACAGGACTCTGGGGCCAACGTCCTGACTTTC	CASSRQDSGANVLTF
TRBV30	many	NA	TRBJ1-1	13	TGTGCCTGGGAATCCGACAGGAACACTGAAGCTTTCTTT	CAWESDRNTEAFF
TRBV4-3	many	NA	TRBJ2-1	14	TGCGCCAGCAGCCAAGGTGCGGGTAGTAGGGAGCAGTTCTTC	CASSQGAGSREQFF
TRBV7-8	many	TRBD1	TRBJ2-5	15	TGTGCCAGCAGCGAGTGGACAGGCCTCCGAGAGACCCAGTACTTC	CASSEWTGLRETQYF
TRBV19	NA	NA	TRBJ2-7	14	TGTGCCAGTAGTATGTCTGCAGGGTATAGCGAGCAGTACTTC	CASSMSAGYSEQYF
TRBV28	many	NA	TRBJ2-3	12	TGTGCCAGCAGGGAAAGAACAGATACGCAGTATTTT	CASRERTDTQYF
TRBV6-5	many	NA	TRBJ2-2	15	TGTGCCAGCAGTTACGGTGGGAGGCCCCCCGGGGAGCTGTTTTTT	CASSYGGRPPGELFF
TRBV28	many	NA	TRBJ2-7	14	TGTGCCAGCACTGAACTAGGGGCGCAAAACGAGCAGTACTTC	CASTELGAQNEQYF
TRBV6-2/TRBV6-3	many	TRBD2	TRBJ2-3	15	TGTGCCAGCAGTTCCTCTAGCGGGAGCAGTGATACGCAGTATTTT	CASSSSSGSSDTQYF
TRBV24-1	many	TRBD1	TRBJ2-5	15	TGTGCCACCAGTGACGGGACAGGGGGCCAAGAGACCCAGTACTTC	CATSDGTGGQETQYF
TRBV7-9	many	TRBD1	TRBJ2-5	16	TGTGCCAGCAGCAGAACCGGGACAGGGGGCTTAGAGACCCAGTACTTC	CASSRTGTGGLETQYF
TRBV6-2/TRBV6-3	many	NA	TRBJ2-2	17	TGTGCCAGCAGTGAAGGCGTAGCGGCAGCCTACACCGGGGAGCTGTTTTTT	CASSEGVAAAYTGELFF
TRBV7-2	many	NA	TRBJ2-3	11	TGTGCCAGCAGTCTGGATGATACGCAGTATTTT	CASSLDDTQYF
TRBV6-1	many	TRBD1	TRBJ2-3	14	TGTGCCAGCAATTGGGACAGGGGTACAGATACGCAGTATTTT	CASNWDRGTDTQYF
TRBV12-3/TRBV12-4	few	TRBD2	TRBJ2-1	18	TGTGCCAGCAGTTTCTCTAGCGGGCGGTTTTCTTCCTACAATGAGCAGTTCTTC	CASSFSSGRFSSYNEQFF
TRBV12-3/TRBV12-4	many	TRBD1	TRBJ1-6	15	TGTGCCAGCAGCTGGGACAGGGGAATCGGTTCACCCCTCCACTTT	CASSWDRGIGSPLHF
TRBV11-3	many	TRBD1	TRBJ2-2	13	TGTGCCAGCAGCCGGACAGGGGCCGGGGAGCTGTTTTTT	CASSRTGAGELFF
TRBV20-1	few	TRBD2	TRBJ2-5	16	TGCAGTGCCGATCATAGCGGGAGGGCCCTCGGAGAGACCCAGTACTTC	CSADHSGRALGETQYF
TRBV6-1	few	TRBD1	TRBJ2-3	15	TGTGCCAGCAGTGGCGACAGGGGCAGCACAGATACGCAGTATTTT	CASSGDRGSTDTQYF
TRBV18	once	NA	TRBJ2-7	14	TGTGCCAGCTCACCATCCCTACAAACCTACGAGCAGTACTTC	CASSPSLQTYEQYF
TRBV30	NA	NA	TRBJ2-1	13	TGTGCCTGGAAAATCCCCCGACTCTTAGAGCAGTTCTTC	CAWKIPRLLEQFF
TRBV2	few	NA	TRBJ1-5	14	TGTGCCAGCAGTGAGGCTGGGAGCAATCAGCCCCAGCATTTT	CASSEAGSNQPQHF
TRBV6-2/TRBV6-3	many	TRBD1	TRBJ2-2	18	TGTGCCAGCAGTTACTCACGGACAGGGCTTCGTTACACCGGGGAGCTGTTTTTT	CASSYSRTGLRYTGELFF
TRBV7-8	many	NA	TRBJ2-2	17	TGTGCCAGCAGCTTATCGGGCGCCAGGCCGAACACCGGGGAGCTGTTTTTT	CASSLSGARPNTGELFF
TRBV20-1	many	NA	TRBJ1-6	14	TGCAGTGCCCTCGATAGCTCCTATAATTCACCCCTCCACTTT	CSALDSSYNSPLHF
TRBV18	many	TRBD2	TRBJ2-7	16	TGTGCCAGCTCACCAGAGGGTACTAGCGGGAGTTACGAGCAGTACTTC	CASSPEGTSGSYEQYF
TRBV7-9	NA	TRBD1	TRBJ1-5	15	TGTGCCAGCAGCTTAAACCCCCCCGGACAGGGCCCCCAGCATTTT	CASSLNPPGQGPQHF
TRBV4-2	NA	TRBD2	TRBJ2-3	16	TGTGCCAGCAGCCTCGGACTAGCGGGAGGGGCAGATGCGCAGTATTTT	CASSLGLAGGADAQYF
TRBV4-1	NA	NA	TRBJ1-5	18	TGCGCCAGCAGCCAAGAGGCTCAGTACAGGCTTTTCAGGGGGCCCCAGCATTTT	CASSQEAQYRLFRGPQHF
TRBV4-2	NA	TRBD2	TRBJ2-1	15	TGTGCCAGCAGCCTCCAAGCGGGAGAAGGTTATGAGCAGTTCTTC	CASSLQAGEGYEQFF
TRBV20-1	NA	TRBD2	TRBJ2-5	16	TGCAGTGCTGTGCTAGCGGGAGGGCCCGGATATGAGACCCAGTACTTC	CSAVLAGGPGYETQYF